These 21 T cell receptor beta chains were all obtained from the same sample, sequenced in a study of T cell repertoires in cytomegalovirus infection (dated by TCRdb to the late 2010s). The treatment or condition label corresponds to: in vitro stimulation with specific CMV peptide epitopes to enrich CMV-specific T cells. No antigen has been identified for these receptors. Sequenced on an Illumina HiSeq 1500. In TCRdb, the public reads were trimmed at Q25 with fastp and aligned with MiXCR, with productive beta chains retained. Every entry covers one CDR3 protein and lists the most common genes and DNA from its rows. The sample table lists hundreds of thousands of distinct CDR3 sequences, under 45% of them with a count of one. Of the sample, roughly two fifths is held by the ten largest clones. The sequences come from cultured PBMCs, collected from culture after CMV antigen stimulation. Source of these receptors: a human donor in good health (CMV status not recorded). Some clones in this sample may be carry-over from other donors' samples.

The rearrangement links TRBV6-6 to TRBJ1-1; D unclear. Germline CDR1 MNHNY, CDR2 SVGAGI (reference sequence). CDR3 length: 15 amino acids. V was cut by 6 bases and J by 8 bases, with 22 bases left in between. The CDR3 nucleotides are TGTGCCAGCAGCGTCCGGCGTAGGGAACACTTAGAAGCTTTCTTT. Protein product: CASSVRRREHLEAFF.

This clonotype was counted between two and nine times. CDR3 region: CASSPTGGSVYEQYF. The CDR3, as DNA: TGTGCCAGCAGCCCGACAGGGGGCAGCGTTTACGAGCAGTACTTC. This chain links TRBV7-6 with TRBJ2-7, with 10 bases fitting TRBD1. This CDR3 spans 15 amino acids. The V gene's germline CDR1 is SGHVS and CDR2 FNYEAQ. J lost 4 bases, V lost 5 bases, and 8 bases had no gene match.

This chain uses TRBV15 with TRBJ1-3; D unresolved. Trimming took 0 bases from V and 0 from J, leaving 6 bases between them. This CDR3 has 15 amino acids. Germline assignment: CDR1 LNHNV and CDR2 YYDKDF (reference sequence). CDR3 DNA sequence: TGTGCCACCAGCAGAGATAGTAACTCTGGAAACACCATATATTTT. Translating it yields CATSRDSNSGNTIYF.

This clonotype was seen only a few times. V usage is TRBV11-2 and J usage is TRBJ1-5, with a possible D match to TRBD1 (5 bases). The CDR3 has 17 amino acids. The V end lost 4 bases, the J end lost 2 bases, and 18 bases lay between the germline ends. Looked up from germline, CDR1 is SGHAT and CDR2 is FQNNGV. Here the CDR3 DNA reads TGTGCCAGCAGCTGGGGCAGCACCCCTGATGGCAATCAGCCCCAGCATTTT. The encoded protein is CASSWGSTPDGNQPQHF.

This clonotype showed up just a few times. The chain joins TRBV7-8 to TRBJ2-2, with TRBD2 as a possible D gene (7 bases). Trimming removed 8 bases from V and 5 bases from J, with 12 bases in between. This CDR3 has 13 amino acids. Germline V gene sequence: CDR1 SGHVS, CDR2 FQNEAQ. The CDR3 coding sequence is TGTGCCAGCGGTAGGGGGGGAACCGGGGAGCTGTTTTTT. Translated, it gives CASGRGGTGELFF.

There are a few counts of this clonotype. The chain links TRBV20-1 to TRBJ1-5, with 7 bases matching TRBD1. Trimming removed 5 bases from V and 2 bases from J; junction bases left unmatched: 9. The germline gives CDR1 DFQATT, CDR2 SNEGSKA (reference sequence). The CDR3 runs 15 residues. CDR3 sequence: CSAEQGNSGNQPQHF. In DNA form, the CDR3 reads TGCAGTGCTGAACAGGGGAATTCGGGCAATCAGCCCCAGCATTTT.

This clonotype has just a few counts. CDR3 DNA: TGTGCCAGCAGCTTCCACAGGGGGGACACTGGAAACACCATATATTTT. Translation: CASSFHRGDTGNTIYF. The chain links TRBV7-2 to TRBJ1-3; 8 positions agree with TRBD1. Germline values: CDR1 SGHTA, CDR2 FQGNSA. The CDR3 runs to 16 residues. V lost 3 bases and J lost 2; bases outside the gene matches: 6. Drawing the rest from reference TRBV7-2 and TRBJ1-3, the complete variable domain is GAGVSQSPSNKVTEKGKDVELRCDPISGHTALYWYRQSLGQGLEFLIYFQGNSAPDKSGLPSDRFSAERTGGSVSTLTIQRTQQEDSAVYLCASSFHRGDTGNTIYFGEGSWLTVV.

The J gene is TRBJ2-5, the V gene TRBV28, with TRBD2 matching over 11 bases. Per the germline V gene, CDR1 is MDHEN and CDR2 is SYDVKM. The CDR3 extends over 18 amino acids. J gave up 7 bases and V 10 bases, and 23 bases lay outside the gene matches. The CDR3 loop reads CAILSRLAGGTGHGTQYF. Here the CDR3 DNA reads TGTGCCATACTAAGTAGGCTAGCGGGGGGTACGGGCCACGGGACCCAGTACTTC.

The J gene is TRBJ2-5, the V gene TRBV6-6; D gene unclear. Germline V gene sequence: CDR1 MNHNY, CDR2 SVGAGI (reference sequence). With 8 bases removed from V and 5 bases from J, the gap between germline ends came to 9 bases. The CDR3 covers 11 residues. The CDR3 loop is CASATPETQYF. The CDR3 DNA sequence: TGTGCCAGCGCTACCCCGGAGACCCAGTACTTC.

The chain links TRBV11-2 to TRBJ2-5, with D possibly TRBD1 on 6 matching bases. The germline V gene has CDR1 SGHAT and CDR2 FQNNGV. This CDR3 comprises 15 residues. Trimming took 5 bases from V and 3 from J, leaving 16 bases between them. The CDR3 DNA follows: TGTGCCAGCAGCCCGCTACAGGGCAGGGAAGAGACCCAGTACTTC. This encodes CASSPLQGREETQYF.

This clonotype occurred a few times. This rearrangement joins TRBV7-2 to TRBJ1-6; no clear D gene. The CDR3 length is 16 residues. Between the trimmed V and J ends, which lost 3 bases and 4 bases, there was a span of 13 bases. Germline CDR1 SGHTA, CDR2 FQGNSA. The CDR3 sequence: CASSFSGRTYNSPLHF. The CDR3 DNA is TGTGCCAGCAGCTTTAGCGGACGAACATATAATTCACCCCTCCACTTT.

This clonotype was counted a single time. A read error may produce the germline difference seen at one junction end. CDR3 DNA: TGTGCCAGCAGCTTCGGACAGGGACAGAACACATATACGCAGTATTTT. Protein sequence: CASSFGQGQNTYTQYF. V gene TRBV5-6 combines with J gene TRBJ2-3; 8 nucleotides match TRBD1. CDR1 and CDR2 from the germline V gene are SGHDT and YYEEEE. The length of the CDR3 is 16 residues.

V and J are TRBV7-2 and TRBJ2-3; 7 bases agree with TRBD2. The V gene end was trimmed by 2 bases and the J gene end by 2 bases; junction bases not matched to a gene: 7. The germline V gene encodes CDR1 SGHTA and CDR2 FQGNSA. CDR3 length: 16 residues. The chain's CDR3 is CASSLRPGGNTDTQYF. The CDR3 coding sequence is TGTGCCAGCAGCTTACGGCCGGGGGGTAACACAGATACGCAGTATTTT.

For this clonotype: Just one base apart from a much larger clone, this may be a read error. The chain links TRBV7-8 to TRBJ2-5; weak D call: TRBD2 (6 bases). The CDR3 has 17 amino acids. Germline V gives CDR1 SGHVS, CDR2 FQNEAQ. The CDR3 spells CATSLPGAGRYKETQYF. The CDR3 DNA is TGTGCCACCAGCTTACCCGGTGCAGGGAGGTACAAAGAGACCCAGTACTTC.

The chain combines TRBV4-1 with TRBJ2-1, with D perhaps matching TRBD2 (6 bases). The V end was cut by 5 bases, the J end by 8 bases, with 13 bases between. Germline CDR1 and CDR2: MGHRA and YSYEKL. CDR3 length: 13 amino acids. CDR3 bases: TGCGCCAGCAGCTCCGTGGGAGGCGATGAGCAGTTCTTC. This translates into CASSSVGGDEQFF.

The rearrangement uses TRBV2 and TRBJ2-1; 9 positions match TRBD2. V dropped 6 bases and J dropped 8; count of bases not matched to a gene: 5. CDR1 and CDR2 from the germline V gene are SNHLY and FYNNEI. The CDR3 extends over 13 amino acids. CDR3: CASRAGGSDEQFF. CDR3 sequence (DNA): TGTGCCAGCAGAGCGGGAGGTTCTGATGAGCAGTTCTTC.

CDR3 region: CASSQGGGRGGETQYF. The CDR3 DNA sequence: TGCGCCAGCAGCCAAGGCGGCGGGAGGGGAGGAGAGACCCAGTACTTC. The chain couples TRBV4-3 to TRBJ2-5; 9 bases align to TRBD2. After removal of 1 base from V and 4 bases from J, the junction contained 7 bases not matched to a gene. CDR3 length: 16 residues. Per the germline V gene, CDR1 is LGHNA and CDR2 is YSLEER.

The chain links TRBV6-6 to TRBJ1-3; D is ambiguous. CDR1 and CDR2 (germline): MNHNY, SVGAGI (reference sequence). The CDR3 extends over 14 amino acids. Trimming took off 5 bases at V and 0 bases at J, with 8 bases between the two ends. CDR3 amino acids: CASSDWGSGNTIYF. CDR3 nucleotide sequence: TGTGCCAGCAGTGACTGGGGCTCTGGAAACACCATATATTTT.

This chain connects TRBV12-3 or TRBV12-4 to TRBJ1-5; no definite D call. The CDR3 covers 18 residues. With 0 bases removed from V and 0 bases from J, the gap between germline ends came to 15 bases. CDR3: CASSLAPVAGNSNQPQHF. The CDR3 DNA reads TGTGCCAGCAGTTTAGCGCCCGTTGCGGGGAATAGCAATCAGCCCCAGCATTTT.

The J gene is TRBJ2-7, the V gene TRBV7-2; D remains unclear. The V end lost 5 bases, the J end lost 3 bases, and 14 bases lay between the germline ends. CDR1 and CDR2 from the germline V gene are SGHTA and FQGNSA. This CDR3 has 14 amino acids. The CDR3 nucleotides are TGTGCCAGCAGCGCCGGTTGGGTTTTCTACGAGCAGTACTTC. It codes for CASSAGWVFYEQYF.

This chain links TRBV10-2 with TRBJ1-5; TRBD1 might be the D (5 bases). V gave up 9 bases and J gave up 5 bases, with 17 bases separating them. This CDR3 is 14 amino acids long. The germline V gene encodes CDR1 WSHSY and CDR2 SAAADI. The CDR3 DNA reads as TGCGCCAGTAATCCCTGGGGCGCTGATCAGCCCCAGCATTTT. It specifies CASNPWGADQPQHF.